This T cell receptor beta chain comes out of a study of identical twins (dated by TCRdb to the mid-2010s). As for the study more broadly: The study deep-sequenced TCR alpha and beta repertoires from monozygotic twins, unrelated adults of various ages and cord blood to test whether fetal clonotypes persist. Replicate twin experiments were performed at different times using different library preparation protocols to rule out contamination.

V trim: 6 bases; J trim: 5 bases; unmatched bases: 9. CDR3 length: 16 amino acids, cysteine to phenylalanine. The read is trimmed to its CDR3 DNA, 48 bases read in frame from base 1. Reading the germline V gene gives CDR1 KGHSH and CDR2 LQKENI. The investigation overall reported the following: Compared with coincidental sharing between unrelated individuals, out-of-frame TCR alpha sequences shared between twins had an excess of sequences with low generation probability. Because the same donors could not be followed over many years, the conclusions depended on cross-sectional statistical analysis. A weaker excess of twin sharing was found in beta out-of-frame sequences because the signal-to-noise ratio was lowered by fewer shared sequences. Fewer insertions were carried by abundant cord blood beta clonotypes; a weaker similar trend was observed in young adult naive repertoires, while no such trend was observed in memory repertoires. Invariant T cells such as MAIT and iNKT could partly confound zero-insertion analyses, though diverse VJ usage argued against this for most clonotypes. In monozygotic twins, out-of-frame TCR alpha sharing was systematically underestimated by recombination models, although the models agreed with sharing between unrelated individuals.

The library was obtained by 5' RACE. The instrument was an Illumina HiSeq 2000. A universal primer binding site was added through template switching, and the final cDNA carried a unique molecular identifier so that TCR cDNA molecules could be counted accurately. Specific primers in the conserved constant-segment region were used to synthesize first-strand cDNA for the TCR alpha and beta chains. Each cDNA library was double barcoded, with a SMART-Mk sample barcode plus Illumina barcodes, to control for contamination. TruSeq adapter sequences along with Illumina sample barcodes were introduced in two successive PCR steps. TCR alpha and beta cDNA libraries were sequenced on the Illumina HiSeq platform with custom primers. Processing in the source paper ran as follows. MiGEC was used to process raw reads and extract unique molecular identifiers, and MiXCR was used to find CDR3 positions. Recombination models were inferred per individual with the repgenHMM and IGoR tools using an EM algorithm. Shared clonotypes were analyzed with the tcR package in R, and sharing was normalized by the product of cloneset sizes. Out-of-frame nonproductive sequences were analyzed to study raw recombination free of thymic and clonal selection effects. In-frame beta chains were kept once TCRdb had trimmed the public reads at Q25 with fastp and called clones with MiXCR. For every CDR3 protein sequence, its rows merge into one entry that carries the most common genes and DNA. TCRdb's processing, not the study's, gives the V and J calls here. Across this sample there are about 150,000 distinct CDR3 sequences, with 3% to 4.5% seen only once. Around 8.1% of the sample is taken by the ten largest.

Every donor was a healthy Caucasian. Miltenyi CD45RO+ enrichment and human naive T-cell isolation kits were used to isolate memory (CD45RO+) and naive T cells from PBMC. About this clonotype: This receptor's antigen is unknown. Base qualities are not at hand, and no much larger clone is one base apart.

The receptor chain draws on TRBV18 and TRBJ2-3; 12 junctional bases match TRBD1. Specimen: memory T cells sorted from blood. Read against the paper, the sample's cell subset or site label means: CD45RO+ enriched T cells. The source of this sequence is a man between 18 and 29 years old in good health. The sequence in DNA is TGTGCCAGCTCTTCCTGGGACAGGGGGCAGAAAGATACGCAGTATTTT. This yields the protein CASSSWDRGQKDTQYF.